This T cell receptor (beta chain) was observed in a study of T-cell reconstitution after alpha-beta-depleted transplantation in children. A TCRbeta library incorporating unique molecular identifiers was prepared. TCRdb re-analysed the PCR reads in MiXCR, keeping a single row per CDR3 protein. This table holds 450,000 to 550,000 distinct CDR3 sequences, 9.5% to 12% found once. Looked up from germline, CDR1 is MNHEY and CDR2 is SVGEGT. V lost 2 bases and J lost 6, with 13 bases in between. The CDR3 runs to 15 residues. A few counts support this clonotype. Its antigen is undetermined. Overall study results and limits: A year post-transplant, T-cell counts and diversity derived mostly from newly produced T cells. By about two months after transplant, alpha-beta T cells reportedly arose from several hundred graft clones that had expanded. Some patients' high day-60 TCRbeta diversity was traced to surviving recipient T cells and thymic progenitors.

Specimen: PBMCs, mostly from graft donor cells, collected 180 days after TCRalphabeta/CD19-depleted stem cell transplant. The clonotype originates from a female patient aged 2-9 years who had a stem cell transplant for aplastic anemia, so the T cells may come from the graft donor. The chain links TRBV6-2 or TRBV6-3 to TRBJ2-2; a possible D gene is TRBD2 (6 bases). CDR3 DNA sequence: TGTGCCAGCAGTTACGGAGGGACTTTTCCCGGGGAGCTGTTTTTT. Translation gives CASSYGGTFPGELFF.